This T cell receptor (delta chain) was profiled in a study of gamma-delta chains in newborns, infants, children. Study as a whole: Innate gammadelta T cells reportedly expand polyclonally right after birth, driven by microbial exposure, per the title.

TCRdb redid the clone calls on the reads with CATT. The sample has more than 9,000 delta-chain clones; 20% to 25% are singletons. Note on this clone: This may be a read error: a much more frequent sequence differs by one nucleotide.

The CDR3 is 18 residues long. Germline assignment: CDR1 GEAIGNYY and CDR2 EKD. Trimming took 0 bases from V and 3 from J; bases not matched to a gene: 10. This clonotype was obtained from a child who was a newborn, infant or young child, either healthy, febrile or measles-vaccinated (not recorded which). Sequenced sample: blood. The chain recombines TRDV2 with TRDJ1; 12 nucleotides match TRDD3. The CDR3 DNA is TGTGCCTGTGACACCCTTGCTGGGGGATACGTAGTTCCCGATAAACTCATCTTT. This sequence encodes CACDTLAGGYVVPDKLIF.